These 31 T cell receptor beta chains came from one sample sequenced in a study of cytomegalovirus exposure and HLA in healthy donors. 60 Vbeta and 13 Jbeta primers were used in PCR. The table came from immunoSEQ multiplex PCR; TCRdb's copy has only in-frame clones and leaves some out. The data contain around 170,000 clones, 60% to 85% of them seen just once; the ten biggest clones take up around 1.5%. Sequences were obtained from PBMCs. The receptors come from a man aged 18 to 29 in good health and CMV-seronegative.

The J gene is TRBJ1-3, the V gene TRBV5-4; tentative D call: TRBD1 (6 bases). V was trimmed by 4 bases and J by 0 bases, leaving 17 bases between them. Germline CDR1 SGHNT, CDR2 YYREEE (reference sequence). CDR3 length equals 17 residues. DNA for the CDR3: TGTGCCAGCAGCCCGACACAGGGCTCTTTCTCTGGAAACACCATATATTTT. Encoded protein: CASSPTQGSFSGNTIYF.

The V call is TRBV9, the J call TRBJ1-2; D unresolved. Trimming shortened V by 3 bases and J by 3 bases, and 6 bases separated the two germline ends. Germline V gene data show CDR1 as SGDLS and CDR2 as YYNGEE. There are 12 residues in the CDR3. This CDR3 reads CASSADYYGYTF. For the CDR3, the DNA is TGTGCCAGCAGCGCGGACTACTATGGCTACACCTTC. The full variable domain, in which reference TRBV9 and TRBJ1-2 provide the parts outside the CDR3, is DSGVTQTPKHLITATGQRVTLRCSPRSGDLSVYWYQQSLDQGLQFLIQYYNGEERAKGNILERFSAQQFPDLHSELNLSSLELGDSALYFCASSADYYGYTFGSGTRLTVV.

This CDR3 reads CASSQTGTATNEKLFF. CDR3 coding DNA: TGTGCCAGCAGCCAGACCGGGACAGCAACTAATGAAAAACTGTTTTTT. The V and J genes are TRBV7-9 and TRBJ1-4, with TRBD1 matching over 7 bases. Trimming removed 5 bases from V and 0 bases from J; junction bases left unmatched: 6. The CDR3 is 16 residues long. Germline V gene sequence: CDR1 SEHNR, CDR2 FQNEAQ (reference sequence).

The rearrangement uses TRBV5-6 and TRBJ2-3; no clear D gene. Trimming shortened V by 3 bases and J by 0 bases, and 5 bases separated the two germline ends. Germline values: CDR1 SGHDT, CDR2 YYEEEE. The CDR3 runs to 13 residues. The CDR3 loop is CASSSASTDTQYF. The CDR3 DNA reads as TGTGCCAGCAGCTCCGCGAGCACAGATACGCAGTATTTT.

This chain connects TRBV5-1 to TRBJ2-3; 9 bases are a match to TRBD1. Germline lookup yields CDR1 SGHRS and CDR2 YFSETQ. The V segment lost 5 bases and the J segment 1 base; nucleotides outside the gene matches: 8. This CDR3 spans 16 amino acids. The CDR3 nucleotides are TGCGCCAGCAGAGATTACAGGGGGCTTGGCACAGATACGCAGTATTTT. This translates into CASRDYRGLGTDTQYF.

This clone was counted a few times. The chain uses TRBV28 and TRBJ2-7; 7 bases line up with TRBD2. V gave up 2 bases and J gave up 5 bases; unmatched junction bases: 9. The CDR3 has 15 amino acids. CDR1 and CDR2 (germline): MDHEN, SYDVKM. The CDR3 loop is CASSLTAGVSHEQYF. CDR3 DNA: TGTGCCAGCAGTTTAACGGCGGGAGTCAGCCACGAGCAGTACTTC.

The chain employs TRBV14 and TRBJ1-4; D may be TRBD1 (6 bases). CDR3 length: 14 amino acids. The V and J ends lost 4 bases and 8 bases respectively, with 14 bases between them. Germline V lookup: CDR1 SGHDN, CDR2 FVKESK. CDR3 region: CASSPWGQGEKLFF. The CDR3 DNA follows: TGTGCCAGCAGCCCCTGGGGCCAGGGGGAAAAACTGTTTTTT.

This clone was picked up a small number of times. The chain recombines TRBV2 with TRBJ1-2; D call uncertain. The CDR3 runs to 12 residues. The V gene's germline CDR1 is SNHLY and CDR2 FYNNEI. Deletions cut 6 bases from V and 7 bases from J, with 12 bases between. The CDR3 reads CASRGRVCGYTF. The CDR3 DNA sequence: TGTGCCAGCAGAGGTCGGGTCTGTGGCTACACCTTC.

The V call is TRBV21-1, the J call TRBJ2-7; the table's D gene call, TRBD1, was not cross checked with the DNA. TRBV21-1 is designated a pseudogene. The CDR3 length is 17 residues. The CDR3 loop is CASSTMIPDGHPYEQYF. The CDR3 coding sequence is TGTGCCAGCAGCACCATGATACCCGATGGACACCCTTACGAGCAGTACTTC.

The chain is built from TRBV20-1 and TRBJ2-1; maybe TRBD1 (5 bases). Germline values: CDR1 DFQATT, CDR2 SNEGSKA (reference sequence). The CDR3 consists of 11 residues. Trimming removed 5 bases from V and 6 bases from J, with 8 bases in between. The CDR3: CSALQGNEQFF. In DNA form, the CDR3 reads TGCAGTGCTCTGCAGGGCAATGAGCAGTTCTTC.

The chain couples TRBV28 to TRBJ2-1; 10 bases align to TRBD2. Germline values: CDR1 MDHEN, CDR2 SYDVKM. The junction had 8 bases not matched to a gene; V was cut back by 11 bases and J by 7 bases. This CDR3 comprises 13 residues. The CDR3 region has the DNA TGTGCCGGAAGCGGGGGGGCCTTAAATGAGCAGTTCTTC. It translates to CAGSGGALNEQFF.

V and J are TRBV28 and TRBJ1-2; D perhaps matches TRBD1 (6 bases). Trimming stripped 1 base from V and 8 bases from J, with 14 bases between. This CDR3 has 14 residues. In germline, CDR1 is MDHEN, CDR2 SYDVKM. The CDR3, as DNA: TGTGCCAGCAGTTTATACGGGGGGCCCTGGGGCTACACCTTC. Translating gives CASSLYGGPWGYTF.

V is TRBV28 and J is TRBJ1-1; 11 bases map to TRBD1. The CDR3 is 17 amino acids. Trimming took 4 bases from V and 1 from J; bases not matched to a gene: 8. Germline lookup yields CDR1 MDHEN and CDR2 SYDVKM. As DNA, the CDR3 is TGTGCCAGCAGTTCAGGGACAGGGGGATGGCGGAACACTGAAGCTTTCTTT. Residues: CASSSGTGGWRNTEAFF.

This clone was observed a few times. The CDR3 region has the DNA TGTGCCAGGCCTGGGGGCGGGGGGCCGGAGACCCAGTACTTC. Amino acid sequence: CARPGGGGPETQYF. The chain couples TRBV21-1 to TRBJ2-5; the D call in the table, TRBD2, was not verified against the DNA. TRBV21-1 is assigned pseudogene status. This CDR3 is built from 14 residues.

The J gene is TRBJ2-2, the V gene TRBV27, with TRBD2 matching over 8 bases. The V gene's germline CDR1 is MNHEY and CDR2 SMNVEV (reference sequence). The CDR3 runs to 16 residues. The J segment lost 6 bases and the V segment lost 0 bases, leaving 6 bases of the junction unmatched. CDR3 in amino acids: CASSLSIRGGSGELFF. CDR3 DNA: TGTGCCAGCAGTTTATCTATTCGGGGGGGCTCCGGGGAGCTGTTTTTT.

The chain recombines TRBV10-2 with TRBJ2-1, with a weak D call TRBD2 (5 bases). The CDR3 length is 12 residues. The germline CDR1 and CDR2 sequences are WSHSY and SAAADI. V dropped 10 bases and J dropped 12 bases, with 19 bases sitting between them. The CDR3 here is CATPDVRGVQFF. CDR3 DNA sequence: TGCGCCACCCCGGACGTACGGGGTGTGCAGTTCTTC.

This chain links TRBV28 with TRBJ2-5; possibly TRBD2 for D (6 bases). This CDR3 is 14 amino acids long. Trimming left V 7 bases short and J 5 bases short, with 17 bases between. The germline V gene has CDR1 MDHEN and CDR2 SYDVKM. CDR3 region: CASKQWGAGETQYF. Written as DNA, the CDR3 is TGTGCCAGCAAACAATGGGGTGCGGGGGAGACCCAGTACTTC.

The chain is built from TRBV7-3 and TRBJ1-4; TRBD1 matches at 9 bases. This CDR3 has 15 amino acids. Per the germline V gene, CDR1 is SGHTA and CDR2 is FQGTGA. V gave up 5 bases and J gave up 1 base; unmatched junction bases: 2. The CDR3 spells CASSPTGGTNEKLFF. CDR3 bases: TGTGCCAGCAGCCCGACAGGGGGAACTAATGAAAAACTGTTTTTT. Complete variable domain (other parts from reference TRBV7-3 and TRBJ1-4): GAGVSQTPSNKVTEKGKYVELRCDPISGHTALYWYRQSLGQGPEFLIYFQGTGAADDSGLPNDRFFAVRPEGSVSTLKIQRTERGDSAVYLCASSPTGGTNEKLFFGSGTQLSVL.

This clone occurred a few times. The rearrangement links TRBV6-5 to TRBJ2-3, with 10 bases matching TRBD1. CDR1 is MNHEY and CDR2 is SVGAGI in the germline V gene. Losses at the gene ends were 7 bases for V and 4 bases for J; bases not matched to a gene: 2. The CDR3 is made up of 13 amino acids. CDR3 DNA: TGTGCCAGCAAGACAGGGGGCGCAGATACGCAGTATTTT. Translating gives CASKTGGADTQYF.

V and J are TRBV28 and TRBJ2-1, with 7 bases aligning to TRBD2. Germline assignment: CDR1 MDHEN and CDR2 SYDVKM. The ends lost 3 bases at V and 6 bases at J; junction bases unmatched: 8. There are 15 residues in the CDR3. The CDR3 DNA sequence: TGTGCCAGCAGTTTGGGCGGGAGTGGGGTCAATGAGCAGTTCTTC. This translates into CASSLGGSGVNEQFF.

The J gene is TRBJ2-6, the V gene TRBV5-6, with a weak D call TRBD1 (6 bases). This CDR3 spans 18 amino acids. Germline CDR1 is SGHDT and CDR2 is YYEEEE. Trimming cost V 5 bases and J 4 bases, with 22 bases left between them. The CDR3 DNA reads TGTGCCAGCAGTTCTGCAGGGGCTGCCGGGTCCGGGGCCAACGTCCTGACTTTC. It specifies CASSSAGAAGSGANVLTF.

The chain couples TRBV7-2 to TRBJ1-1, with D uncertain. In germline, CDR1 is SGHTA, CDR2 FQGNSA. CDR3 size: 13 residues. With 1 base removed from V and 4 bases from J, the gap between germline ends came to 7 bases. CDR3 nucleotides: TGTGCCAGCAGCTTAGATTCGGGCACTGAAGCTTTCTTT. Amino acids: CASSLDSGTEAFF.

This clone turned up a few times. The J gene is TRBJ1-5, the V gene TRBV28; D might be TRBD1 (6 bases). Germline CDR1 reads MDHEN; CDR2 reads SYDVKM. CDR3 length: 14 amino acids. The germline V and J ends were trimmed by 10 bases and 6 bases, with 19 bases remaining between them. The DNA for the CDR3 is TGTGCCACCGGGGGGGGCGGGAGTCTTCAGCCCCAGCATTTT. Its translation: CATGGGGSLQPQHF.

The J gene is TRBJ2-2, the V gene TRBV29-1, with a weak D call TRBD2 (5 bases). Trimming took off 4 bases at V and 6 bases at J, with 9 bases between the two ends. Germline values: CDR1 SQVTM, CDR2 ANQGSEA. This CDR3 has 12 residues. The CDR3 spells CSVGGLAGELFF. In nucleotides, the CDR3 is TGCAGCGTTGGAGGGTTGGCCGGGGAGCTGTTTTTT.

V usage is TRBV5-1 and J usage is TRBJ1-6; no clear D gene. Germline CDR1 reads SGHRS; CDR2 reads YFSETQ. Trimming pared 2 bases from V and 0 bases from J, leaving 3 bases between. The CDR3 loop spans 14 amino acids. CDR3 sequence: CASSFSSYNSPLHF. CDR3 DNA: TGCGCCAGCAGCTTCAGCTCCTATAATTCACCCCTCCACTTT.

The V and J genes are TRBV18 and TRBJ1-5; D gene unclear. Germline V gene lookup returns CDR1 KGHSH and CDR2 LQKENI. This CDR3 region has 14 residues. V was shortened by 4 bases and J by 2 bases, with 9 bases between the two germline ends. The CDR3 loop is CASSRAEGNQPQHF. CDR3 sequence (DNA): TGTGCCAGCTCACGGGCGGAGGGCAATCAGCCCCAGCATTTT.

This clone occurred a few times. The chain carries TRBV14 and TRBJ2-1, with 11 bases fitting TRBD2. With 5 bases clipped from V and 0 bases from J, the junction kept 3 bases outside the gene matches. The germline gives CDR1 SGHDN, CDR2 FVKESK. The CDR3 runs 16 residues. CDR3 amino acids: CASSLTSGASYNEQFF. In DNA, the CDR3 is TGTGCCAGCAGCTTGACTAGCGGGGCCTCCTACAATGAGCAGTTCTTC.

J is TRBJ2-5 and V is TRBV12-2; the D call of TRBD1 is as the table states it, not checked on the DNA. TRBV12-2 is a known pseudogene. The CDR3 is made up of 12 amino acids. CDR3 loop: CASRPGQGTQYF. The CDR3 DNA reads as TGTGCAAGTCGCCCCGGACAGGGAACCCAGTACTTC.

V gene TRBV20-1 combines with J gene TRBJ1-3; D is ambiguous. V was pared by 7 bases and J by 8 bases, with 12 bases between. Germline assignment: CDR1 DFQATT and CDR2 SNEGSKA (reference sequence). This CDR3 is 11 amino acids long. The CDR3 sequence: CSVSLRDTIYF. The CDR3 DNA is TGCAGTGTCTCCCTGAGGGACACCATATATTTT.

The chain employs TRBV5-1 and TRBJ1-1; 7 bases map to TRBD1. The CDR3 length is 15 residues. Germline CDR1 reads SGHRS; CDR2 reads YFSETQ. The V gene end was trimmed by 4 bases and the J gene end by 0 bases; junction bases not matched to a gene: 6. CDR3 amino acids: CASSPGTGVNTEAFF. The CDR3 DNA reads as TGCGCCAGCAGCCCCGGCACAGGGGTGAACACTGAAGCTTTCTTT.

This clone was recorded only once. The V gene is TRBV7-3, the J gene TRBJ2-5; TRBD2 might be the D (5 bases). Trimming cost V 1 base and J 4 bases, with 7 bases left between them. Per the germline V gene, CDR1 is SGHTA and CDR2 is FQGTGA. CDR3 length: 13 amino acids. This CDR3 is CASSLSAGETQYF. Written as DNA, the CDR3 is TGTGCCAGCAGCTTAAGTGCGGGAGAGACCCAGTACTTC.